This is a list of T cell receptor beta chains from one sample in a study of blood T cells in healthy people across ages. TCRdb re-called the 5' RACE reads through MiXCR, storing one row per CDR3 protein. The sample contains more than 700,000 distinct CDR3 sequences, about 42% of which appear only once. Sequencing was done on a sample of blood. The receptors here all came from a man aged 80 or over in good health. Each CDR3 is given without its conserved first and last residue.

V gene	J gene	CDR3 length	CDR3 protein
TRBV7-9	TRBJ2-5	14	ASSMGTSGPQETQY
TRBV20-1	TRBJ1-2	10	SARDTKDGYT
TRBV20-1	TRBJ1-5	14	SARGRGHMSNQPQH
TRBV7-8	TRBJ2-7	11	ASSLERRGEQY
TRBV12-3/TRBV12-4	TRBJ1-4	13	ASSAGDSYGEKLF
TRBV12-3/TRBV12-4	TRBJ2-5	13	AGTRGGASQETQY
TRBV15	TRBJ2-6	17	ATSRSPPGLVSGANVLT
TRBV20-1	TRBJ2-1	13	SALTSGRIYGEQF
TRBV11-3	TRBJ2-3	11	ASSLRLMDTQY
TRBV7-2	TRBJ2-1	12	ASSLAGTINEQF
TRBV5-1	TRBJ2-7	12	ASSSSGTVGEQY
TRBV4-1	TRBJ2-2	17	ASSQPSLIQGPRLGELF
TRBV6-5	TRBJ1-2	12	ASSFRDSSYGYT
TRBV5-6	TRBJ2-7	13	ASSSRDGGDYEQY
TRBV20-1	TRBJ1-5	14	SARGGTGSSNQPQH
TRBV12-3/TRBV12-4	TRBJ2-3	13	ASSKDRTFTDTEY
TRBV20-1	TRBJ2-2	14	SAEVRAGGPSGELF
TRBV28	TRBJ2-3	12	ASSAGYRADTQY
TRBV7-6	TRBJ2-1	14	ASSTNVAGAYNEQF
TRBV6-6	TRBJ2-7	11	ASSGQFSYEQY
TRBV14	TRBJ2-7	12	ASRGRVAVDEQY
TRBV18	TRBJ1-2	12	ASSPRQALYGYT
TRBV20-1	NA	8	SANHNEQY
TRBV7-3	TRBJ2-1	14	ASSFYSGVSYNEQF
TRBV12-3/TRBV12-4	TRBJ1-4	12	ASTSGSSNEKLF